A single sample is the source of the 18 T cell receptor beta chains below, sequenced in a study of regulatory T cells in long-lasting Graves disease. TCR beta libraries were built with iRepertoire HTBI primers and Arm-PCR of CDR3 regions. A single record per CDR3 protein comes from TCRdb applying MiXCR to the multiplex PCR reads. The sample lists 650,000 to 850,000 distinct CDR3 sequences, around 30% occurring once. Time point in this sample: persistent/refractory GD, antithyroid drugs over 5 years with positive TRAb. PBMCs provided the RNA from which the TCR library was made. Sequencing was performed on peripheral blood mononuclear cells (PBMCs), taken when the disease was refractory, from a patient treated with antithyroid drugs. These receptors were taken from a female donor with Graves disease.

This clonotype was detected a few times. This rearrangement joins TRBV6-1 to TRBJ1-1, with a possible D match to TRBD1 (6 bases). V was clipped by 4 bases and J by 8 bases, with 14 bases between them. There are 13 residues in the CDR3. CDR1 is MNHNS and CDR2 is SASEGT in the germline V gene. CDR3 DNA sequence: TGTGCCAGCAGTGGTCGACAGGCTCTAGAAGCTTTCTTT. Translating it yields CASSGRQALEAFF.

The CDR3 here is CASRDGLAGGKTGELFF. In DNA, the CDR3 is TGTGCCAGCAGGGACGGACTAGCGGGAGGGAAGACCGGGGAGCTGTTTTTT. The chain joins TRBV5-4 to TRBJ2-2; 15 bases match TRBD2. Germline V CDR1 and CDR2: SGHNT, YYREEE (reference sequence). This CDR3 has 17 residues. After removal of 5 bases from V and 5 bases from J, the junction contained 7 bases not matched to a gene.

This clonotype was seen a few times. This chain connects TRBV6-9 to TRBJ2-7; 7 bases agree with TRBD2. Germline CDR1 and CDR2: MNHGY and SVAAGI. The CDR3 spans 13 residues. Trimming cost V 3 bases and J 5 bases; bases outside gene matches: 4. CDR3 sequence (DNA): TGTGCCAGCAGTTACAAGCGGGAAAACGAGCAGTACTTC. Translating gives CASSYKRENEQYF.

At least ten counts were recorded for this clonotype. Written as DNA, the CDR3 is TGTGCCAGCAGCCGGCCCTTTGGGGACTATGGCTACACCTTC. This gives the protein CASSRPFGDYGYTF. The genes are TRBV12-3 or TRBV12-4 and TRBJ1-2; D unresolved. Trimming took 6 bases from V and 3 from J, leaving 14 bases between them. The CDR3 totals 14 residues.

With regard to this clonotype: Here the CDR3 omits its conserved ending phenylalanine or tryptophan, so a read error is the likely source. The chain couples TRBV5-8 to TRBJ2-7; D is unclear. Germline V gene sequence: CDR1 SGHTS, CDR2 YDEGEE. The V and J ends lost 3 bases and 6 bases respectively, with 16 bases between them. CDR3 size: 14 residues. CDR3 sequence (DNA): TGTGCCAGCAGCTCCGCGACAAGTACCCCCGAGCAGTACCTC. This translates into CASSSATSTPEQYL.

This chain uses TRBV6-1 with TRBJ1-2; D gene ambiguous. The CDR3 contains 12 residues. Germline V CDR1 and CDR2: MNHNS, SASEGT. Trimming pared 6 bases from V and 8 bases from J, leaving 13 bases between. CDR3 sequence (DNA): TGTGCCAGCAGCACGACTTCGGGCGGCTACACCTTC. It codes for CASSTTSGGYTF.

The chain employs TRBV19 and TRBJ1-1; weak D call: TRBD1 (5 bases). Per germline, CDR1 LNHDA and CDR2 SQIVND (reference sequence). This CDR3 has 14 amino acids. Trimming removed 0 bases from V and 5 bases from J, with 10 bases in between. The CDR3 loop is CASSIDAGKTEAFF. For the CDR3, the DNA is TGTGCCAGTAGTATAGACGCAGGGAAGACTGAAGCTTTCTTT.

This clonotype was seen ten or more times. J is TRBJ1-6 and V is TRBV7-2; tentatively, D is TRBD1 (5 bases). The CDR3 spans 16 residues. Germline CDR1 is SGHTA and CDR2 is FQGNSA. Deletions cut 3 bases from V and 5 bases from J, with 14 bases between. This CDR3 reads CASSFFPGDDNSPLHF. The CDR3 DNA is TGTGCCAGCAGCTTTTTTCCCGGGGACGATAATTCACCCCTCCACTTT.

Only a few counts were recorded for this clonotype. The chain has TRBV20-1 and TRBJ2-7; D unclear. The V gene's germline CDR1 is DFQATT and CDR2 SNEGSKA (reference sequence). The CDR3 is made up of 14 amino acids. V lost 3 bases and J 2 bases, leaving 14 bases between the germline ends. CDR3 amino acids: CSASRVADTYEQYF. The CDR3 nucleotides read TGCAGTGCTAGTCGAGTAGCAGATACCTACGAGCAGTACTTC.

V gene TRBV5-1 combines with J gene TRBJ2-7; TRBD1 matches at 7 bases. This CDR3 has 14 amino acids. The germline V gene encodes CDR1 SGHRS and CDR2 YFSETQ. The V and J ends lost 4 bases and 1 base, in that order; junction bases with no gene match: 5. CDR3 in DNA: TGCGCCAGCAGCACGGGACAGCCATCCTACGAGCAGTACTTC. It translates to CASSTGQPSYEQYF.

This chain links TRBV24-1 with TRBJ1-1; maybe TRBD1 (6 bases). The V and J ends lost 9 bases and 1 base respectively, with 11 bases between them. Germline V CDR1 and CDR2: KGHDR, SFDVKD. The CDR3 totals 13 residues. Here the CDR3 reads CATRPTGNTEAFF. The CDR3 nucleotides read TGTGCCACCCGACCGACAGGGAACACTGAAGCTTTCTTT.

The gene calls are TRBV27 and TRBJ1-2; the match to TRBD1 covers 10 bases. The CDR3 loop spans 16 amino acids. J gave up 5 bases and V 4 bases, and 10 bases lay outside the gene matches. Germline values: CDR1 MNHEY, CDR2 SMNVEV (reference sequence). The CDR3 spells CASSYYPVGQGYGYTF. The CDR3 nucleotides read TGTGCCAGCAGTTATTACCCGGTGGGACAGGGGTATGGCTACACCTTC.

This clonotype was observed a handful of times. CDR3 amino acids: CASSLRDIENIQYF. DNA of the CDR3: TGTGCCAGTAGTCTCCGGGACATTGAAAACATTCAGTACTTC. The chain combines TRBV19 with TRBJ2-4, with TRBD1 as a possible D gene (6 bases). Germline CDR1 LNHDA, CDR2 SQIVND (reference sequence). The CDR3 sequence is 14 residues long. V shed 5 bases and J shed 5 bases, with 13 bases lying between them.

This clonotype was observed a handful of times. In DNA, the CDR3 is TGTGCCAGCAGCGCATATAAGGGGGCCGACCACTATGGCTACACCTTC. Its protein is CASSAYKGADHYGYTF. The V gene is TRBV6-1, the J gene TRBJ1-2; 7 bases agree with TRBD1. The germline CDR1 and CDR2 sequences are MNHNS and SASEGT. This CDR3 region has 16 residues. The V segment lost 6 bases and the J segment 3 bases; nucleotides outside the gene matches: 13.

This clonotype was observed a few times. This chain uses TRBV28 with TRBJ1-5; D ambiguous. The CDR3 is made up of 13 amino acids. Trimming left V 4 bases short and J 6 bases short, with 10 bases between. Germline CDR1 and CDR2: MDHEN and SYDVKM. The CDR3: CASSSLGLQPQHF. CDR3 nucleotides: TGTGCCAGCAGTTCTCTCGGCCTTCAGCCCCAGCATTTT.

The J gene is TRBJ1-2, the V gene TRBV3-1, with D possibly matching TRBD1 (5 bases). This CDR3 has 15 residues. V lost 3 bases and J 2 bases, leaving 13 bases between the germline ends. CDR1 and CDR2 from the germline V gene are LGHDT and YNNKEL (reference sequence). Here the CDR3 reads CASSQGQAVNYGYTF. The CDR3 DNA reads as TGTGCCAGCAGCCAGGGGCAGGCGGTAAACTATGGCTACACCTTC.

As regards this clonotype: It is likely a read error, because the conserved phenylalanine at the end of the CDR3 is missing. The chain is built from TRBV2 and TRBJ1-5, with D perhaps matching TRBD1 (5 bases). V was trimmed by 4 bases and J by 1 base, leaving 11 bases between them. This CDR3 has 15 amino acids. In germline, CDR1 is SNHLY, CDR2 FYNNEI. CDR3 sequence reads: CASSGEGRSNQPQHL. The CDR3 DNA reads as TGTGCCAGCAGTGGCGAGGGACGGAGCAATCAGCCCCAGCATCTT.

A note on this clonotype: One base away lies a much larger clone, so this may be a sequencing read error. J is TRBJ2-7 and V is TRBV9, with 11 bases identical to TRBD2. Germline trimming cut 4 bases from V and 0 bases from J; bases unmatched to any gene: 3. The germline V gene has CDR1 SGDLS and CDR2 YYNGEE. The CDR3 contains 15 residues. CDR3 nucleotides: TGTGCCAGCAGCCTACTAGCGGGGGCCTCCTACGAGCAGTACTTC. Translation: CASSLLAGASYEQYF.